This is a list of T cell receptor beta chains from one sample in a study of CD4 T cells in relation to SARS-CoV-2 and coronaviruses. Assay used: immunoSEQ multiplex PCR; TCRdb lists only in-frame clones, some missing. The table shows some 32,000 clones, with more than 65% occurring only once. These receptors' antigens are unknown. Sequencing was carried out using memory CD4+ T cells from PBMCs, cultured in vitro. The origin of the receptors is an adult with COVID-19. The CDR3 runs from the conserved cysteine through the conserved F or W. D genes are given only for firm matches. Some rows have no size entry. The others give once, few or many, or a class for an expanded clone.

D gene,V gene,clone size,J gene,CDR3 DNA,CDR3 protein
-,TRBV27,-,TRBJ2-1,TGTGCCAGCAGTCCGGTGACTAGTCGGTTCTTC,CASSPVTSRFF
-,TRBV29-1,once,TRBJ1-1,TGCAGCGCCGAGCGGCAGTGGAACACTGAAGCTTTCTTT,CSAERQWNTEAFF
TRBD2,TRBV11-3,-,TRBJ2-1,TGTGCCAGCAGCCAAGGACTAGCGGACTACAATGAGCAGTTCTTC,CASSQGLADYNEQFF
-,TRBV2,-,TRBJ2-5,TGTGCCAGCATTAATCAAGAGACCCAGTACTTC,CASINQETQYF
-,TRBV7-2,-,TRBJ2-3,TGTGCCAGCAGCCCGGTAGGGGCAGATACGCAGTATTTT,CASSPVGADTQYF
TRBD2,TRBV9,-,TRBJ2-7,TGTGCCAGCAGCGGGGCGGGAGTGGGTTACGAGCAGTACTTC,CASSGAGVGYEQYF
-,TRBV6-6,-,TRBJ2-5,TGTGCCAGCAGCCCACAAGAGACCCAGTACTTC,CASSPQETQYF
-,TRBV28,-,TRBJ1-5,TGTGCCAGCAGTTTGGGGTTACCGAATCAGCCCCAGCATTTT,CASSLGLPNQPQHF
-,TRBV7-9,-,TRBJ2-1,TGTGCCAGCAGCTTAGACTCTTACAATGAGCAGTTCTTC,CASSLDSYNEQFF
-,TRBV7-9,-,TRBJ1-2,TGTGCCAGCAGCTTTACAGGGTTCCATGGCTACACCTTC,CASSFTGFHGYTF
-,TRBV6-5,-,TRBJ2-7,TGTGCCAGCAGTTACGCCCTCTTTGATTACTACGAGCAGTACTTC,CASSYALFDYYEQYF
-,TRBV27,-,TRBJ2-1,TGTGCCAGCAGTTTAGTGGGAAATCGGGTCGTGGGCTTCTACAATGAGCAGTTCTTC,CASSLVGNRVVGFYNEQFF
-,TRBV6-1,few,TRBJ1-6,TGTGCCAGCAGTGAAATCATGGGACAAAGTTCGCCCTCGCTCCACTTT,CASSEIMGQSSPSLHF
TRBD2,TRBV18,-,TRBJ2-1,TGTGCCAGCTCACAACTAGCGGGTGCCTACAATGAGCAGTTCTTC,CASSQLAGAYNEQFF
-,TRBV4-1,-,TRBJ2-1,TGCGCCAGCAGCCTGGTAGGGGAGAGCCGCTACAATGAGCAGTTCTTC,CASSLVGESRYNEQFF
-,TRBV4-1,-,TRBJ2-2,TGCGCCAGCAGCCAGAGGACTACCGGCACCGGGGAGCTGTTTTTT,CASSQRTTGTGELFF
-,TRBV6-5,-,TRBJ2-7,TGTGCCAGCAGGAAGGACCCGACGGGCTCCTACGAGCAGTACTTC,CASRKDPTGSYEQYF
-,TRBV11-2,once,TRBJ2-1,TGTGCCAGCAGCTTGATGTTCAATGAGCAGTTCTTC,CASSLMFNEQFF
-,TRBV27,once,TRBJ1-5,TGTGCCAGCAGTTTCGTGTGGTCAAGTCAGCCCCAGCATTTT,CASSFVWSSQPQHF
TRBD1,TRBV4-1,-,TRBJ2-1,TGCGCCAGCAGCCAGGGGGACAGGGATAGCAATGAGCAGTTCTTC,CASSQGDRDSNEQFF
-,TRBV5-1,-,TRBJ2-3,TGCGCCAGCAGCTTGCTGGCGGCCCACACAGATACGCAGTATTTT,CASSLLAAHTDTQYF
-,TRBV7-3,-,TRBJ2-1,TGTGCCAGCAGCACCGGGGGGGGAGGGACAGCTTACAATGAGCAGTTCTTC,CASSTGGGGTAYNEQFF
-,TRBV19,-,TRBJ2-1,TGTGCCAGTAGTATCCTGAGGAGTCTCTCCTACAATGAGCAGTTCTTC,CASSILRSLSYNEQFF
TRBD1,TRBV19,-,TRBJ1-1,TGTGCCAGTAGTATTGTGGACAGGTCGAACACTGAAGCTTTCTTT,CASSIVDRSNTEAFF